The rows below give T cell receptor beta chains drawn from one sample of a study of regulatory T cells in long-lasting Graves disease. One entry per CDR3 protein results from TCRdb running MiXCR on the multiplex PCR reads. The data show around 320,000 distinct CDR3 sequences, 16% seen once. The same sample was also studied in work on T cells in Graves' hyperthyroidism and ophthalmopathy.

The sample consisted of peripheral blood mononuclear cells (PBMCs), taken at new diagnosis, from a patient treated with antithyroid drugs. All receptors come from a middle-aged man with Graves disease. CDR3s include the opening cysteine and the closing phenylalanine or tryptophan. The D gene is left open where the match is weak. The listing skips clone size in some rows; elsewhere it reads once, few, many or a size class.

V,size,J,D,DNA,CDR3
TRBV6-1,NA,TRBJ2-3,NA,TGTGCCAGCAGTGATCACCGGACTAATACGCAGTATTTT,CASSDHRTNTQYF
TRBV24-1,many,TRBJ2-1,TRBD1,TGTGCCACCAGTGATTTGGGGACAGGGGGAAATGAGCAGTTCTTC,CATSDLGTGGNEQFF
TRBV5-1,many,TRBJ2-3,TRBD2,TGCGCCAGCAGCTTGGTTAGCGGCGGGGGGTCAGATACGCAGTATTTT,CASSLVSGGGSDTQYF
TRBV7-3,many,TRBJ2-2,NA,TGTGCCAGCAGCCCTGGCGCTTACGGGAACACCGGGGAGCTGTTTTTT,CASSPGAYGNTGELFF
TRBV5-5,many,TRBJ2-2,TRBD2,TGTGCCAGCAGCTCAGGGACTAGCGGGGGAACCGGGGAGCTGTTTTTT,CASSSGTSGGTGELFF
TRBV7-9,few,TRBJ2-5,TRBD1,TGTGCCAGCAGCTCAGCCGGGACAGGGCGGGAGACCCAGTACTTC,CASSSAGTGRETQYF
TRBV6-1,many,TRBJ2-7,TRBD1,TGTGCCAGCGACGGACAGGTTAATTCCTACGAGCAGTACTTC,CASDGQVNSYEQYF
TRBV6-1,few,TRBJ2-1,NA,TGTGCCAGCAGTGAAGGTAGTGCTTATTACGAGCAGTTCTTC,CASSEGSAYYEQFF
TRBV7-2,many,TRBJ2-7,TRBD1,TGTGCCAGCAGCTTAGTTGGGACAGGGGTCTACGAGCAGTACTTC,CASSLVGTGVYEQYF
TRBV27,NA,TRBJ2-7,TRBD2,TGTGCCAGCAGACTAGCGGGGGGGCACGAGCAGTACTTC,CASRLAGGHEQYF
TRBV7-9,few,TRBJ2-1,NA,TGTGCCAGCAGCCTTAGCACAGTTGAGCAGTTCTTC,CASSLSTVEQFF
TRBV28,many,TRBJ2-3,TRBD2,TGTGCCAGCAGTTTATGGGAACTAGCGGGGGGTCCAGATACGCAGTATTTT,CASSLWELAGGPDTQYF
TRBV5-1,many,TRBJ2-3,NA,TGCGCCAGCAGCGGGCAGACCACAGATACGCAGTATTTT,CASSGQTTDTQYF
TRBV11-2,many,TRBJ2-5,NA,TGTGCCAGCAGCTTATTCCCAGAAGAGACCCAGTACTTC,CASSLFPEETQYF
TRBV6-2/TRBV6-3,many,TRBJ2-1,TRBD2,TGTGCCAGCAGTTTACTAGCGGGCGGCCGGGTTGAGCAGTTCTTC,CASSLLAGGRVEQFF
TRBV5-1,many,TRBJ2-3,NA,TGCGCCAGCAGCTTGGTCCCCAGCACAGATACGCAGTATTTT,CASSLVPSTDTQYF
TRBV9,many,TRBJ1-5,TRBD1,TGTGCCAGCAGCGTCACCGGGACAGCAAATCAGCCCCAGCATTTT,CASSVTGTANQPQHF
TRBV10-3,NA,TRBJ2-3,NA,TGTGCCACCACGGGGACCTATACTAGCACAGATACGCAGTATTTT,CATTGTYTSTDTQYF
TRBV7-3,many,TRBJ2-7,TRBD2,TGTGCCAGCAGCCGAGGGACTAACTACGAGCAGTACTTC,CASSRGTNYEQYF
TRBV12-3/TRBV12-4,many,TRBJ1-5,TRBD1,TGTGCCAGCAGCTCGACAGGGGGGTGGAATCAGCCCCAGCATTTT,CASSSTGGWNQPQHF
TRBV4-3,many,TRBJ2-4,TRBD1,TGCGCCAGCAGCCAAGCAGGCTGGGACAGAGAAAACATTCAGTACTTC,CASSQAGWDRENIQYF
TRBV5-1,few,TRBJ2-1,TRBD2,TGCGCCAGCAGATTAGGGGCGGGGGGGCCTTCCGATGAGCAGTTCTTC,CASRLGAGGPSDEQFF